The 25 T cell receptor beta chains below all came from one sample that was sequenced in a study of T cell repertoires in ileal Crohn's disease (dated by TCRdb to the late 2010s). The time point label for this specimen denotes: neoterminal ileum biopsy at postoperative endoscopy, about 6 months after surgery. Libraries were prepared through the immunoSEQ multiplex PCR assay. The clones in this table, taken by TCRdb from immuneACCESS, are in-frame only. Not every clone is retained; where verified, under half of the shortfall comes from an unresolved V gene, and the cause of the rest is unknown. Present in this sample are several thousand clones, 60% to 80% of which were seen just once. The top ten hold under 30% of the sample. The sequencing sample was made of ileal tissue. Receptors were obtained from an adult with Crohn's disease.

This chain's CDR3 is CASSLSYGGNQPQHF. In DNA form, the CDR3 reads TGTGCCAGCAGTTTATCGTACGGGGGCAATCAGCCCCAGCATTTT. The J gene is TRBJ1-5, the V gene TRBV27, with D uncertain. Germline V CDR1 and CDR2: MNHEY, SMNVEV (reference sequence). Trimming stripped 0 bases from V and 2 bases from J, with 8 bases between. The CDR3 is 15 amino acids.

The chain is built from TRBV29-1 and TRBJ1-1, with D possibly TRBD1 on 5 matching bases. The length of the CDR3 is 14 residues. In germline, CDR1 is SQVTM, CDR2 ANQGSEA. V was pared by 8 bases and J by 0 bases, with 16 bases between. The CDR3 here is CSSSRSGLNTEAFF. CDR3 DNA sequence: TGCAGCTCGAGCCGGTCAGGGCTGAACACTGAAGCTTTCTTT.

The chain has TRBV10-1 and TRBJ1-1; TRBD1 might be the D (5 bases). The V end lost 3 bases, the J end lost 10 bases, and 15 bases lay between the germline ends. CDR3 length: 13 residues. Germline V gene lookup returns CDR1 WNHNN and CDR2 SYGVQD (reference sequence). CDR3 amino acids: CASSDYIGAGAFF. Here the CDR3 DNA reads TGCGCCAGCAGTGATTATATAGGGGCCGGAGCTTTCTTT.

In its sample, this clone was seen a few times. The DNA for the CDR3 is TGTGCCTGGGACAGGAGCTCCTATAATTCACCCCTCCACTTT. Amino acid sequence: CAWDRSSYNSPLHF. V usage is TRBV30 and J usage is TRBJ1-6; the D gene is possibly TRBD1 (6 bases). The CDR3 covers 14 residues. The germline V gene encodes CDR1 GTSNPN and CDR2 SVGIG (reference sequence). The germline V and J ends were trimmed by 5 bases and 0 bases, with 8 bases remaining between them.

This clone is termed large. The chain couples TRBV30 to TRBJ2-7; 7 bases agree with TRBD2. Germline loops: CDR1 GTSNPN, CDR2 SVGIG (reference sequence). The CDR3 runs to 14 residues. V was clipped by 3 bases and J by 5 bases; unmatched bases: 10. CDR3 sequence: CAWSERGIMDEQYF. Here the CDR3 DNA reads TGTGCCTGGAGCGAGCGGGGAATAATGGACGAGCAGTACTTC.

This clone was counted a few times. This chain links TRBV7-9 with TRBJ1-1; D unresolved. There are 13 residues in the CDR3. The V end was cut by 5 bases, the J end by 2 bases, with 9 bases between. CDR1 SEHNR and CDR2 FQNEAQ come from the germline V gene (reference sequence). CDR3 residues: CASSERDNTEAFF. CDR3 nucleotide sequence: TGTGCCAGCAGCGAACGAGATAACACTGAAGCTTTCTTT. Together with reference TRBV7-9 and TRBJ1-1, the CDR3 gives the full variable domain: DTGVSQNPRHKITKRGQNVTFRCDPISEHNRLYWYRQTLGQGPEFLTYFQNEAQLEKSRLLSDRFSAERPKGSFSTLEIQRTEQGDSAMYLCASSERDNTEAFFGQGTRLTVV.

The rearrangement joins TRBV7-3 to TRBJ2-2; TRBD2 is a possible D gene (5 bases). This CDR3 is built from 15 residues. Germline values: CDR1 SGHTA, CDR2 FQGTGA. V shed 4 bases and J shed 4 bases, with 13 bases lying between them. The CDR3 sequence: CASSSRLAATGELFF. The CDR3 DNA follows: TGTGCCAGCAGCTCCCGGCTAGCTGCCACCGGGGAGCTGTTTTTT.

CDR3 region: CASRMDKSPYEQYF. The CDR3 DNA is TGTGCCAGCAGGATGGACAAGTCCCCTTACGAGCAGTACTTC. The chain recombines TRBV6-1 with TRBJ2-7; the D gene is possibly TRBD1 (5 bases). This CDR3 has 14 residues. Trimming pared 6 bases from V and 4 bases from J, leaving 16 bases between. Germline CDR1 reads MNHNS; CDR2 reads SASEGT.

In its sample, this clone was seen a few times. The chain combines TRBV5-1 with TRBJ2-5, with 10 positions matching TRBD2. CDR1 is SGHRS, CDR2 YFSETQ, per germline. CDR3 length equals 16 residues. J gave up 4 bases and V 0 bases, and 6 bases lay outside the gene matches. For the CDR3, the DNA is TGCGCCAGCAGCTTGGCTCTAGCGGGGGCAGGAGAGACCCAGTACTTC. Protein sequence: CASSLALAGAGETQYF.

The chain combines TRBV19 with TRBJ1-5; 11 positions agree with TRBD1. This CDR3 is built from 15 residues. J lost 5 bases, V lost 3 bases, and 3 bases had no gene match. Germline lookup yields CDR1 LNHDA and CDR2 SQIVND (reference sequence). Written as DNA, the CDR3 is TGTGCCAGTAGTATGGACAGGGGGCTGGATCAGCCCCAGCATTTT. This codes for CASSMDRGLDQPQHF.

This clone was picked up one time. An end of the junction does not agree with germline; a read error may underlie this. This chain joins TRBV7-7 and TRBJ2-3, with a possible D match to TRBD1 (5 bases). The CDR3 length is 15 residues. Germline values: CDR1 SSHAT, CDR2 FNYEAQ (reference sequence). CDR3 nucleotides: TGTGCTAGCAGCTTAGGGGTAGCCGGGTCAGATACGCAGTATTTT. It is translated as CASSLGVAGSDTQYF.

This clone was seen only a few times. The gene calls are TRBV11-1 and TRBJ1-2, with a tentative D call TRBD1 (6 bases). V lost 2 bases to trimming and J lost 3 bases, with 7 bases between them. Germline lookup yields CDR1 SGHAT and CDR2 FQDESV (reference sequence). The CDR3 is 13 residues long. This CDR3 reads CASSLQGHYGYTF. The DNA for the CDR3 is TGTGCCAGCAGCTTACAGGGGCACTATGGCTACACCTTC.

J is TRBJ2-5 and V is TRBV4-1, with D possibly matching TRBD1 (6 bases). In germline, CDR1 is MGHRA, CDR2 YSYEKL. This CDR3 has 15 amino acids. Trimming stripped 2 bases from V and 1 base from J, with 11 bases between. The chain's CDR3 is CASSQTGSSQETQYF. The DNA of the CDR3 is TGCGCCAGCAGCCAAACAGGGTCGAGCCAAGAGACCCAGTACTTC.

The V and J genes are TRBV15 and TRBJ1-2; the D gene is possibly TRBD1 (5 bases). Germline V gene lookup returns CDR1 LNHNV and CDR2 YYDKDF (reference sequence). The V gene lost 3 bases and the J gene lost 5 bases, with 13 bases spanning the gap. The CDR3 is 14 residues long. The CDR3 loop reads CATSSQGGEYGYTF. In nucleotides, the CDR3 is TGTGCCACCAGCAGCCAAGGAGGGGAATATGGCTACACCTTC.

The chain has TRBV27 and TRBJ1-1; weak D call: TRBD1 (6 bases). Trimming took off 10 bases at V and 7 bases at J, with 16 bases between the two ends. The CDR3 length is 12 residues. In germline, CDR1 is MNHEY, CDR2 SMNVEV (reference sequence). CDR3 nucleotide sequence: TGTGCCACCCAGGGGCCGGGGCATGAAGCTTTCTTT. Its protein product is CATQGPGHEAFF.

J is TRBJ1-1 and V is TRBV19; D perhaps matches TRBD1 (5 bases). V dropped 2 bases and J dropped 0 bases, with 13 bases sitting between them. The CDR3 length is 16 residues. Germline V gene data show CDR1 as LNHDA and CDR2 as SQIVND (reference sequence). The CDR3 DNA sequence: TGTGCCAGTAGTATACAGCCCGGACAAGTGAACACTGAAGCTTTCTTT. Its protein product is CASSIQPGQVNTEAFF.

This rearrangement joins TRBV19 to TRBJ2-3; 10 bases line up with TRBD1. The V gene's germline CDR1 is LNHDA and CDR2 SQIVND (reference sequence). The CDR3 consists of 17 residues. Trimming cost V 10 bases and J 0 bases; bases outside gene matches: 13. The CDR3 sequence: CATAVWTGGSSTDTQYF. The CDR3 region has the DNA TGTGCCACCGCTGTTTGGACAGGGGGATCTAGCACAGATACGCAGTATTTT.

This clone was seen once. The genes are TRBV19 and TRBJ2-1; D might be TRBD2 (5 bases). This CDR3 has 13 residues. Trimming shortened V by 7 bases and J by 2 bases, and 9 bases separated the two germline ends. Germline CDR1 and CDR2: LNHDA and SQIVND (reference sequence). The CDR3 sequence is CASTTGTYNEQFF. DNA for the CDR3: TGTGCCAGTACGACGGGGACCTACAATGAGCAGTTCTTC.

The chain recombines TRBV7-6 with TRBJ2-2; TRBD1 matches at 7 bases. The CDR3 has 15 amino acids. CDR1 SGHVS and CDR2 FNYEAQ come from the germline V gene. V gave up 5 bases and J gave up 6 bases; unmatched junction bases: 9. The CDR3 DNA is TGTGCCAGCAGCGTAGGCCAAGGGGGCCCCGGGGAGCTGTTTTTT. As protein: CASSVGQGGPGELFF.

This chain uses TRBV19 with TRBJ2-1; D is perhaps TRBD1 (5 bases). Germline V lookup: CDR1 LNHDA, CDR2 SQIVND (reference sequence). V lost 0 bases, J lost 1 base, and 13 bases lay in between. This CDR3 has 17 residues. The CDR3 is CASSIEGHYRSYNEQFF. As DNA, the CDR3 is TGTGCCAGTAGTATAGAGGGGCATTATCGATCCTACAATGAGCAGTTCTTC.

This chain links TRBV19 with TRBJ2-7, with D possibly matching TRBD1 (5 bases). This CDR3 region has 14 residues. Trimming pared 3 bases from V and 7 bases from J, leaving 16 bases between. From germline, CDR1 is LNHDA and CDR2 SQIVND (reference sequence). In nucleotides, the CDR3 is TGTGCCAGTAGTATCCAAGGGGTCCCGAGAGAGCAGTACTTC. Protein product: CASSIQGVPREQYF.

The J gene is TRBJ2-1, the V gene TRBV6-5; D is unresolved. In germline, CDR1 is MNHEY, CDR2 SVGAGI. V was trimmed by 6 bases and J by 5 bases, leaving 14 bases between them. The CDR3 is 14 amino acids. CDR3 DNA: TGTGCCAGCAGCCTTAATGGGCGACACAATGAGCAGTTCTTC. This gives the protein CASSLNGRHNEQFF.

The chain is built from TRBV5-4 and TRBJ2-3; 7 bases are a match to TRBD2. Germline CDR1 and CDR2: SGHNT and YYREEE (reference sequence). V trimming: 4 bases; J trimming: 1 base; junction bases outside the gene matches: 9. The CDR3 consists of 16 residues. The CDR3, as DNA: TGTGCCAGCAGCGGGAGTCGGCTAGCGGGCACAGATACGCAGTATTTT. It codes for CASSGSRLAGTDTQYF.

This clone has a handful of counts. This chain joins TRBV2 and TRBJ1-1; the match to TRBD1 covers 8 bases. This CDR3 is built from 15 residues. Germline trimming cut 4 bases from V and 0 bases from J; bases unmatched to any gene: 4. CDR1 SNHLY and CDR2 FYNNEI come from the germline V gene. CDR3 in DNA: TGTGCCAGCAGTGCTAGACAGGGGATGAACACTGAAGCTTTCTTT. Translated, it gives CASSARQGMNTEAFF.

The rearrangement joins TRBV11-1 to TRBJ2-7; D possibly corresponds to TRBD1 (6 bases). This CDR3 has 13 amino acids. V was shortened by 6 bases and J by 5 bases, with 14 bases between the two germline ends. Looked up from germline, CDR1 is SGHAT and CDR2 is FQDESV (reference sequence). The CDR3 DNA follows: TGTGCCAGCAGTCTTCAACAGGGTAACGAGCAGTACTTC. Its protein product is CASSLQQGNEQYF.